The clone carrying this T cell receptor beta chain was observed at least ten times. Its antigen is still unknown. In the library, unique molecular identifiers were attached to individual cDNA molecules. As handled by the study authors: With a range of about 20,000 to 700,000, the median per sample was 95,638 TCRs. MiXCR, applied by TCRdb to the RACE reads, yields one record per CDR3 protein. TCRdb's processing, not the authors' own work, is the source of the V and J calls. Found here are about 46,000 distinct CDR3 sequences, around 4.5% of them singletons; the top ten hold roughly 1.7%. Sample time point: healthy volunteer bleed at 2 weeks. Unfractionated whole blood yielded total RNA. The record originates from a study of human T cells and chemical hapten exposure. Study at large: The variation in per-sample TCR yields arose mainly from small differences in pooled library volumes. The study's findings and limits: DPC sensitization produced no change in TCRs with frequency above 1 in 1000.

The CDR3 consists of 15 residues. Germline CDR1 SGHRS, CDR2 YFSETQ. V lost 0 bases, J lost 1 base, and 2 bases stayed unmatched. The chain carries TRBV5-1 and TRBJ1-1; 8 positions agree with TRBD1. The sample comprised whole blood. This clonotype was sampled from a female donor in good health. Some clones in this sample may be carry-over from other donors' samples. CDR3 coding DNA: TGCGCCAGCAGCTTGGTCCAGGGGGCGAACACTGAAGCTTTCTTT. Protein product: CASSLVQGANTEAFF.